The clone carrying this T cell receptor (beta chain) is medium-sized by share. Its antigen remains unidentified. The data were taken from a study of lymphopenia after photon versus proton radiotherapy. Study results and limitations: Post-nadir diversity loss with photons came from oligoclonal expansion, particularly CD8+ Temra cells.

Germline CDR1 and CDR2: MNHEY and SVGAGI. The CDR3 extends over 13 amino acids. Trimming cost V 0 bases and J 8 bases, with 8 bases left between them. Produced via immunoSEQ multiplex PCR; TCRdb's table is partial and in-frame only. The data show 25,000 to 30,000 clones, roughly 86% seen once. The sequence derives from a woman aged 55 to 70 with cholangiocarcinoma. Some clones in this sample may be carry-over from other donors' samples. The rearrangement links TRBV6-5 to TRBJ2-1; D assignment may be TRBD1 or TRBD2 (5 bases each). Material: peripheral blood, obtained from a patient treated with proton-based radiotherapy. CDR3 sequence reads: CASSYSGDDEQFF. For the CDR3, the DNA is TGTGCCAGCAGTTACTCGGGGGACGATGAGCAGTTCTTC.